The TCR beta chain under discussion was sequenced for a study of Ad26.COV2.S vaccination and SARS-CoV-2 variants. Treatment reported: around 19 received Ad26.COV2.S at low or high dose, single or two shots; several received placebo; per-sample allocation not given. Collection of samples fell on day 63 after the first vaccine or placebo injection. TCRdb's table, derived via immunoSEQ multiplex PCR, lists solely in-frame clones and lacks some. This sample has around 240,000 clones, with approximately 90% found just once. Trimming cost V 11 bases and J 4 bases, with 11 bases left between them. The CDR3 contains 11 residues. The germline V gene encodes CDR1 MDHEN and CDR2 SYDVKM.

The TCR originated in a person between 18 and 59 years old who received the Ad26.COV2.S COVID-19 vaccine or a placebo. V gene TRBV28 combines with J gene TRBJ2-5; D is possibly TRBD2 (6 bases). Sequencing was performed on peripheral blood, taken in a trial of Ad26.COV2.S vaccine versus placebo. The CDR3 loop is CASGRSETQYF. CDR3 coding DNA: TGTGCCTCAGGGAGGTCAGAGACCCAGTACTTC.